Presented here are 24 T cell receptor beta chains from one specimen sequenced in a study of cytomegalovirus exposure and HLA in healthy donors (dated by TCRdb to 2016 to 2017). The library came from the immunoSEQ multiplex PCR assay. For the multiplex PCR, a mixture combining 60 forward primers for TCR Vbeta segments and 13 reverse primers for TCR Jbeta segments was used. The table comes from immuneACCESS by way of TCRdb, which keeps in-frame sequences with V and J called. Part of the clones is missing from these tables; in studies checked, under half for an unresolved V gene and the rest for unknown reasons. This sample comprises some 150,000 clones, around 62% of them detected only once. The ten largest make up around 3% of the sample. What was sequenced was PBMCs. Source of these receptors: a man aged 35 to 55 in good health and CMV-seronegative.

Only one count was recorded for this clone. The chain recombines TRBV5-1 with TRBJ2-1, with TRBD1 matching 10 bases. After removal of 6 bases from V and 4 bases from J, the junction contained 7 bases not matched to a gene. The CDR3 has 15 amino acids. CDR1 is SGHRS and CDR2 is YFSETQ in the germline V gene. The CDR3 nucleotides are TGCGCCAGCATTAAGGGGACAGGGGTATACAATGAGCAGTTCTTC. This codes for CASIKGTGVYNEQFF.

The chain uses TRBV6-1 and TRBJ2-5; TRBD1 might be the D (6 bases). Germline lookup yields CDR1 MNHNS and CDR2 SASEGT. V was pared by 5 bases and J by 5 bases, with 9 bases between. The CDR3 is 12 amino acids. As DNA, the CDR3 is TGTGCCAGCAGTCCCCAGGGGGAGACCCAGTACTTC. Amino acid sequence: CASSPQGETQYF.

V gene TRBV19 combines with J gene TRBJ1-3, with D maybe TRBD1 (6 bases). The CDR3 has 15 amino acids. Trimming stripped 8 bases from V and 3 bases from J, with 17 bases between. CDR1 is LNHDA and CDR2 is SQIVND in the germline V gene (reference sequence). The chain's CDR3 is CASAARGALGNTIYF. Here the CDR3 DNA reads TGTGCCAGTGCCGCTCGGGGGGCGCTTGGAAACACCATATATTTT.

This clone has more than one count but fewer than ten. The gene calls are TRBV27 and TRBJ1-1; the D gene is possibly TRBD1 (6 bases). The CDR3 extends over 14 amino acids. The germline V gene has CDR1 MNHEY and CDR2 SMNVEV (reference sequence). V lost 3 bases and J lost 7, with 15 bases in between. DNA of the CDR3: TGTGCCAGCAGTTTGGAGGGGGGGAGGGGTGAAGCTTTCTTT. Its protein product is CASSLEGGRGEAFF.

The J gene is TRBJ1-2, the V gene TRBV6-5, with TRBD1 matching over 7 bases. This CDR3 has 15 amino acids. The V gene end was trimmed by 6 bases and the J gene end by 2 bases; junction bases not matched to a gene: 9. Germline CDR1 is MNHEY and CDR2 is SVGAGI. CDR3: CASRANPQGNYGYTF. The DNA of the CDR3 is TGTGCCAGCAGAGCAAACCCACAGGGGAACTATGGCTACACCTTC.

V gene TRBV5-4 combines with J gene TRBJ1-2, with D unclear. The CDR3 runs 14 residues. Per germline, CDR1 SGHNT and CDR2 YYREEE (reference sequence). V was pared by 0 bases and J by 2 bases, with 8 bases between. This CDR3 is CASSLEGGNYGYTF. DNA of the CDR3: TGTGCCAGCAGCTTGGAGGGAGGGAACTATGGCTACACCTTC.

The chain joins TRBV4-1 to TRBJ2-3; weak D call: TRBD2 (5 bases). V was clipped by 8 bases and J by 3 bases, with 12 bases between them. The CDR3 consists of 13 residues. Germline V gene sequence: CDR1 MGHRA, CDR2 YSYEKL. CDR3 nucleotides: TGCGCCAGCGGGAGTCCTGGTACAGATACGCAGTATTTT. Translating it yields CASGSPGTDTQYF.

This clone was found once. The V and J genes are TRBV18 and TRBJ2-1; the match to TRBD2 covers 12 bases. CDR1 and CDR2 (germline): KGHSH, LQKENI. After removal of 1 base from V and 8 bases from J, the junction contained 6 bases not matched to a gene. The CDR3 has 16 amino acids. CDR3 DNA: TGTGCCAGCTCACCACGACGCCTAGCGGGGGGGGATGAGCAGTTCTTC. Residues: CASSPRRLAGGDEQFF. The complete variable domain, with remaining parts taken from reference TRBV18 and TRBJ2-1, reads NAGVMQNPRHLVRRRGQEARLRCSPMKGHSHVYWYRQLPEEGLKFMVYLQKENIIDESGMPKERFSAEFPKEGPSILRIQQVVRGDSAAYFCASSPRRLAGGDEQFFGPGTRLTVL.

This clone was seen a few times. The chain joins TRBV29-1 to TRBJ2-1; 7 nucleotides agree with TRBD2. The germline gives CDR1 SQVTM, CDR2 ANQGSEA. This CDR3 spans 14 amino acids. V trimming: 4 bases; J trimming: 10 bases; junction bases outside the gene matches: 13. The CDR3: CSVGSLGRETEQFF. The CDR3 coding sequence is TGCAGCGTTGGGTCCCTCGGGCGGGAGACGGAGCAGTTCTTC.

This sequence joins TRBV14 and TRBJ2-3; perhaps TRBD2 as D (5 bases). Germline V gene data show CDR1 as SGHDN and CDR2 as FVKESK. The V end was cut by 0 bases, the J end by 1 base, with 20 bases between. The CDR3 has 19 amino acids. The CDR3 protein is CASSQEEGWVGMRTDTQYF. Written as DNA, the CDR3 is TGTGCCAGCAGCCAAGAAGAGGGTTGGGTGGGAATGCGCACAGATACGCAGTATTTT.

The table lists this clone with a few counts. This chain uses TRBV18 with TRBJ2-7; 10 nucleotides match TRBD1. The CDR3 totals 13 residues. V trimming: 8 bases; J trimming: 4 bases; junction bases outside the gene matches: 5. The germline gives CDR1 KGHSH, CDR2 LQKENI. For the CDR3, the DNA is TGTGCCAGCCAAAGGGACAGGGGTTACGAGCAGTACTTC. Translating gives CASQRDRGYEQYF.

The chain uses TRBV13 and TRBJ2-2; possible D gene TRBD2, 7 bases. CDR3 length: 15 amino acids. Trimming removed 5 bases at V and 1 base at J, with 11 bases between. Germline values: CDR1 PRHDT, CDR2 FYEKMQ (reference sequence). Written as DNA, the CDR3 is TGTGCCAGCAGCCGCGGGGGCCAGAACACCGGGGAGCTGTTTTTT. Translation gives CASSRGGQNTGELFF.

CDR3 DNA sequence: TGTGCCAGCGACACAGGGGGCATAGGAAAACTGTTTTTT. Translating it yields CASDTGGIGKLFF. V usage is TRBV6-5 and J usage is TRBJ1-4; 9 nucleotides match TRBD1. The CDR3 length is 13 residues. V gave up 8 bases and J gave up 10 bases; unmatched junction bases: 8. Per the germline V gene, CDR1 is MNHEY and CDR2 is SVGAGI.

This clone has only a few counts. The chain carries TRBV5-1 and TRBJ1-4, with D unclear. The ends were cut back, 3 bases at V and 5 bases at J, with 14 bases in the middle. CDR3 length: 15 amino acids. Germline loops: CDR1 SGHRS, CDR2 YFSETQ. The CDR3 DNA sequence: TGCGCCAGCAGCTCCTCGGGAGGGAGGAATGAAAAACTGTTTTTT. Translation gives CASSSSGGRNEKLFF.

This clone was counted once. The chain employs TRBV30 and TRBJ1-2; TRBD1 agrees at 8 bases. J was trimmed by 5 bases and V by 0 bases; bases with no gene match: 8. CDR3 size: 15 residues. The germline V gene has CDR1 GTSNPN and CDR2 SVGIG (reference sequence). The CDR3 bases are TGTGCCTGGAGTGTACTGGCAGGGGGCATATATGGCTACACCTTC. It yields the protein CAWSVLAGGIYGYTF.

A remark on this clone: Other DNA sequences in the sample encode the same CDR3. This chain joins TRBV7-2 and TRBJ2-7, with a tentative D call TRBD2 (5 bases). Looked up from germline, CDR1 is SGHTA and CDR2 is FQGNSA. Trimming shortened V by 9 bases and J by 1 base, and 16 bases separated the two germline ends. This CDR3 region has 14 residues. The DNA for the CDR3 is TGTGCCAGTAGGTTCCCTGGGAGTTCCTACGAGCAGTACTTC. It specifies CASRFPGSSYEQYF.

This clone was recorded a few times. The chain employs TRBV19 and TRBJ1-4; 7 positions match TRBD1. CDR3 length: 15 amino acids. V was pared by 3 bases and J by 3 bases, with 4 bases of the junction left unmatched. Per germline, CDR1 LNHDA and CDR2 SQIVND (reference sequence). This chain's CDR3 is CASSIRQGPNEKLFF. DNA for the CDR3: TGTGCCAGTAGTATTCGACAGGGACCTAATGAAAAACTGTTTTTT.

The chain carries TRBV19 and TRBJ1-6; D call uncertain. The CDR3 has 15 amino acids. Germline V gene sequence: CDR1 LNHDA, CDR2 SQIVND (reference sequence). Trimming removed 5 bases at V and 0 bases at J, with 8 bases between. Here the CDR3 reads CASSPASSYNSPLHF. The CDR3 coding sequence is TGTGCCAGTAGTCCAGCGAGCTCCTATAATTCACCCCTCCACTTT.

The chain combines TRBV29-1 with TRBJ1-1, with D unclear. The CDR3 consists of 11 residues. With 4 bases removed from V and 7 bases from J, the gap between germline ends came to 10 bases. From germline, CDR1 is SQVTM and CDR2 ANQGSEA. Written as DNA, the CDR3 is TGCAGCGTTGGAGGAGGAAATGAAGCTTTCTTT. This sequence encodes CSVGGGNEAFF.

The chain combines TRBV6-1 with TRBJ1-6, with a tentative D call TRBD1 (6 bases). Per germline, CDR1 MNHNS and CDR2 SASEGT. The CDR3 is 14 residues long. Trimming cost V 7 bases and J 7 bases, with 14 bases left between them. CDR3 in amino acids: CASKQGHSNSPLHF. CDR3 sequence (DNA): TGTGCCAGCAAACAGGGACACAGCAATTCACCCCTCCACTTT.

The chain recombines TRBV19 with TRBJ1-4; tentatively, D is TRBD1 (6 bases). This CDR3 comprises 16 residues. Germline values: CDR1 LNHDA, CDR2 SQIVND (reference sequence). The V and J ends lost 4 bases and 3 bases respectively, with 15 bases between them. The CDR3 reads CASSNFAGAPNEKLFF. Written as DNA, the CDR3 is TGTGCCAGTAGTAACTTCGCGGGGGCTCCTAATGAAAAACTGTTTTTT.

This clone showed up just a few times. The chain joins TRBV6-6 to TRBJ1-1, with 9 bases matching TRBD1. The CDR3 length is 13 residues. V shed 6 bases, J shed 7 bases, and the junction held 6 bases outside the gene matches. CDR1 MNHNY and CDR2 SVGAGI come from the germline V gene (reference sequence). The CDR3 is CASRSTGGREAFF. The CDR3 DNA sequence: TGTGCCAGCAGGTCAACAGGGGGCCGTGAAGCTTTCTTT.

This clone was detected only once. This rearrangement joins TRBV6-5 to TRBJ1-3; a possible D gene is TRBD1 (6 bases). The germline V and J ends were trimmed by 6 bases and 0 bases, with 12 bases remaining between them. The CDR3 runs to 15 residues. CDR1 and CDR2 from the germline V gene are MNHEY and SVGAGI. CDR3 protein: CASSATGFSGNTIYF. CDR3 bases: TGTGCCAGCAGCGCTACAGGGTTCTCTGGAAACACCATATATTTT.

V is TRBV19 and J is TRBJ1-1; possibly TRBD1 for D (6 bases). There are 13 residues in the CDR3. The V gene's germline CDR1 is LNHDA and CDR2 SQIVND (reference sequence). V gave up 6 bases and J gave up 4 bases, with 12 bases separating them. In DNA form, the CDR3 reads TGTGCCAGTAGCACAGGGTTCAGCACTGAAGCTTTCTTT. Residues: CASSTGFSTEAFF.